This T cell receptor (beta chain) is drawn from a study of cytomegalovirus exposure and HLA in healthy donors. Study outcomes and limitations: TCR beta sequences reportedly predicted most subjects' HLA-A and HLA-B alleles accurately. Earlier analysis yielded a pattern in which most TCR beta V segments were productive about 87% or about 30% of the time.

The study ran its PCR with 60 Vbeta and 13 Jbeta primers. Data came from immunoSEQ multiplex PCR; TCRdb stores just in-frame clones and leaves some out. The data contain roughly 98,000 clones, about 81% of them singletons. About this clone: Its matching antigen is unknown.

Trimming removed 6 bases from V and 4 bases from J; junction bases left unmatched: 3. In germline, CDR1 is SGHTA, CDR2 FQGNSA. This CDR3 is 13 amino acids long. This chain uses TRBV7-2 with TRBJ2-1; 7 bases are a match to TRBD1. What was sequenced was PBMCs. This receptor was identified in a man between 40 and 49 years old in good health and CMV-seronegative. The CDR3 bases are TGTGCCAGCAGGGGGGACAGTTACAATGAGCAGTTCTTC. Translated, it gives CASRGDSYNEQFF.